This TCR beta chain is from a study of post-analysis software for immune sequencing data. Whole-study results and caveats: Significantly decreased normalized Chao1 diversity was recorded for multiple sclerosis patients relative to controls. Strong co-clustering by F measure was seen for same-batch samples. TRBV5-6, TRBV5-1 and TRBV20-1 were among four to six TRBV segments more frequent in patients than controls.

The CDR3 covers 14 residues. From germline, CDR1 is SNHLY and CDR2 FYNNEI. Trimming left V 6 bases short and J 0 bases short, with 11 bases between. Note on this clonotype: The target antigen is unknown.

Unique molecular identifiers featured in each of the TCR beta cDNA libraries. Input of roughly 0.9 to 11 million T cells yielded around 460,000 cDNA molecules. TCRdb re-derived calls from the PCR reads in MiXCR, one entry per CDR3 protein. The table shows around 260,000 distinct CDR3 sequences, with 30% to 45% occurring only once. The sequence derives from a girl aged 10-17 years with multiple sclerosis. The rearrangement uses TRBV2 and TRBJ1-1; D not certain. The specimen was blood. The CDR3 here is CASSPEIVNTEAFF. CDR3 DNA: TGTGCCAGCAGCCCGGAGATTGTGAACACTGAAGCTTTCTTT.